This T cell receptor (beta chain) was captured by sequencing in a study of shared clonotypes between healthy human individuals. Germline CDR1 reads SQVTM; CDR2 reads ANQGSEA. The CDR3 sequence is 12 residues long. V lost 4 bases, J lost 7 bases, and 13 bases lay in between. Worth noting for this clone: As yet, its antigen is unknown.

General study findings and limits: Non-shared clonotypes showed lower generation probabilities than clonotypes common to all four donors.

TCRdb's copy holds only in-frame clones and misses some; the assay was immunoSEQ multiplex PCR. Altogether 1.6 million or so clones are present, around 98.5% being singletons, with the ten largest covering roughly 0.36%. The sample taken for sequencing was naive CD4+ T cells sorted from blood. Subset of the sample: CD45RA+ positively selected. The origin of this receptor is a man aged 25 to 40 in good health. The chain has TRBV29-1 and TRBJ1-1; D perhaps matches TRBD1 (6 bases). DNA for the CDR3: TGCAGCGTTGGCCAGGGGAAAGATGAAGCTTTCTTT. Translated, it gives CSVGQGKDEAFF.